This entry lists 6 T cell receptor beta chains sequenced from one sample in a study of T cells in tuberculosis. Time point specified: new active TB diagnosis, blood taken before or within 7 days of starting treatment. Assay: immunoSEQ multiplex PCR; the TCRdb copy retains only in-frame clones and omits some. This sample yields roughly 30,000 clones, of which roughly 83% are seen a single time; around 5.2% belongs to the top ten. The material sequenced was PBMCs, taken at tuberculosis diagnosis. The receptors stem from an adult with tuberculosis.

V gene TRBV27 combines with J gene TRBJ1-4; D is uncertain. Germline assignment: CDR1 MNHEY and CDR2 SMNVEV (reference sequence). The CDR3 spans 14 residues. The V and J ends lost 9 bases and 2 bases respectively, with 13 bases between them. The CDR3 region is CASSKRDTNEKLFF. In DNA, the CDR3 is TGTGCCAGTTCCAAGAGAGATACTAATGAAAAACTGTTTTTT.

V and J are TRBV10-3 and TRBJ2-1; 7 positions agree with TRBD2. The germline gives CDR1 ENHRY, CDR2 SYGVKD. V lost 6 bases to trimming and J lost 7 bases; unmatched junction nucleotides: 6. The CDR3 has 13 residues. The CDR3, as DNA: TGTGCCATCAGGGAGACTAGCCGTAATGAGCAGTTCTTC. Protein: CAIRETSRNEQFF.

This clone was detected only a few times. The chain combines TRBV11-2 with TRBJ1-2; perhaps TRBD1 as D (6 bases). In germline, CDR1 is SGHAT, CDR2 FQNNGV. The germline V and J ends were trimmed by 0 bases and 4 bases, with 18 bases remaining between them. This CDR3 is built from 17 residues. The CDR3 region is CASSLDPSWPGVYGYTF. The CDR3 region has the DNA TGTGCCAGCAGCTTAGATCCCTCCTGGCCAGGGGTCTATGGCTACACCTTC. Combining the CDR3 with reference TRBV11-2 and TRBJ1-2 gives the whole variable domain EAGVAQSPRYKIIEKRQSVAFWCNPISGHATLYWYQQILGQGPKLLIQFQNNGVVDDSQLPKDRFSAERLKGVDSTLKIQPAKLEDSAVYLCASSLDPSWPGVYGYTFGSGTRLTVV.

The genes are TRBV19 and TRBJ1-5; D is undetermined. V was clipped by 5 bases and J by 6 bases, with 11 bases between them. The germline CDR1 and CDR2 sequences are LNHDA and SQIVND (reference sequence). The CDR3 consists of 13 residues. This CDR3 reads CASSPQDGQPQHF. In DNA, the CDR3 is TGTGCCAGTAGTCCCCAGGATGGTCAGCCCCAGCATTTT. Filled out from reference TRBV19 and TRBJ1-5, the complete variable domain reads DGGITQSPKYLFRKEGQNVTLSCEQNLNHDAMYWYRQDPGQGLRLIYYSQIVNDFQKGDIAEGYSVSREKKESFPLTVTSAQKNPTAFYLCASSPQDGQPQHFGDGTRLSIL.

This rearrangement joins TRBV5-6 to TRBJ1-4; TRBD1 might be the D (5 bases). V lost 0 bases and J lost 8, with 11 bases in between. CDR1 and CDR2 (germline): SGHDT, YYEEEE. The CDR3 is 14 residues long. The CDR3 loop is CASSLAGLGEKLFF. In nucleotides, the CDR3 is TGTGCCAGCAGCTTGGCAGGGTTGGGAGAAAAACTGTTTTTT. Full variable domain (missing parts from reference TRBV5-6 and TRBJ1-4): DAGVTQSPTHLIKTRGQQVTLRCSPKSGHDTVSWYQQALGQGPQFIFQYYEEEERQRGNFPDRFSGHQFPNYSSELNVNALLLGDSALYLCASSLAGLGEKLFFGSGTQLSVL.

This chain uses TRBV7-8 with TRBJ1-2; D gene uncertain. The V gene's germline CDR1 is SGHVS and CDR2 FQNEAQ. Trimming removed 2 bases from V and 5 bases from J, with 12 bases in between. The CDR3 loop spans 14 amino acids. The CDR3 DNA reads as TGTGCCAGCAGCTTACAACACCGGGAGTATGGCTACACCTTC. It is translated as CASSLQHREYGYTF.